This is a list of T cell receptor beta chains from one sample in a study of OX40 agonist ivuxolimab in advanced cancers. The assay was immunoSEQ multiplex PCR, and TCRdb's table has in-frame clones only and misses some. This sample has 71,000 or so clones; over 90% occur once, and the top ten carry roughly 6.4%. Source: CD4+ or CD8+ T cells sorted from blood, taken in a trial of the OX40 agonist ivuxolimab. The source is an adult with an advanced solid tumor such as melanoma, head and neck, liver or kidney cancer. Each CDR3 is given with its conserved first and last residue.

V gene	J gene	CDR3 protein
TRBV29-1	TRBJ1-2	CSVEVQGIYTF
TRBV27	TRBJ2-1	CASSLNPGDNEQFF
TRBV13	TRBJ1-1	CASSLAGILKDTEAFF
TRBV18	TRBJ2-1	CASSPQGVNEQFF
TRBV5-4	TRBJ2-7	CASSLSARPYEQYF
TRBV6-1	TRBJ1-2	CASEPRESVKWGYTF
TRBV27	TRBJ2-1	CASSNGYRGYNEQFF
TRBV13	.	CASSPFTSGAYEQYF
TRBV10-3	TRBJ1-2	CAISEQAANYGYTF
TRBV30	TRBJ1-5	CAWSTGPYNQPQHF
TRBV13	TRBJ2-1	CASSLEGGVYEQFF
TRBV9	TRBJ1-5	CASSASGHNNQPQHF
TRBV5-8	TRBJ1-3	CASSLVGVSGNTIYF
TRBV10-3	TRBJ2-5	CAIFSGTHKETQYF
TRBV4-3	TRBJ1-1	CASSQEGGLGTEAFF
TRBV10-3	TRBJ2-1	CAIGSPGDGSGNEQFF
TRBV5-1	TRBJ2-5	CASSGQGRSQETQYF
TRBV30	TRBJ2-5	CAWSVPPGQGWVETQYF
TRBV10-3	TRBJ2-6	CAISEASRSGANVLTF